This T cell receptor (beta chain) was identified in a study of cytomegalovirus exposure and HLA in healthy donors. The CDR3 is made up of 18 amino acids. Trimming cost V 3 bases and J 3 bases; bases outside gene matches: 9. The data were produced by immunoSEQ multiplex PCR, yet TCRdb's version contains in-frame clones alone and is incomplete. In the table there are 95,000 to 120,000 clones, 90% to 97% of which are singletons. The sample taken for sequencing was PBMCs. This sequence joins TRBV23-1 and TRBJ2-1; 12 bases map to TRBD2. TRBV23-1 is filed as an ORF, its function uncertain. This receptor was obtained from a woman aged 18-29 years in good health and CMV-seronegative. The CDR3: CASSQNLAGGHRYNEQFF. The DNA of the CDR3 is TGCGCCAGCAGTCAGAATCTAGCGGGGGGGCACCGCTACAATGAGCAGTTCTTC.